The 8 T cell receptor beta chains given below trace back to one sample, sequenced in a study of breast tumors, draining lymph nodes, adjacent tissues. TCRdb processed the multiplex PCR reads anew with MiXCR; each CDR3 protein has one entry. The sample shows tens of thousands of distinct CDR3 sequences, roughly 39% of them seen only once. Sequencing was performed on breast tumor tissue. These receptors originate from a female donor with breast cancer. Some clones in this sample may be carry-over from other donors' samples.

This chain uses TRBV9 with TRBJ2-1; TRBD2 agrees at 13 bases. CDR3 length: 16 residues. V shed 4 bases and J 5 bases; nucleotides not matched to a gene: 6. CDR1 is SGDLS and CDR2 is YYNGEE in the germline V gene. The CDR3 loop reads CASSLSGLAGDNEQFF. Here the CDR3 DNA reads TGTGCCAGCAGCCTATCCGGACTAGCGGGAGACAATGAGCAGTTCTTC.

The CDR3 sequence is CSAGGGGTSGSEDEQYF. CDR3 sequence (DNA): TGCAGTGCTGGGGGAGGAGGGACTAGCGGGAGCGAGGACGAGCAGTACTTC. The V and J genes are TRBV20-1 and TRBJ2-7, with 14 bases fitting TRBD2. CDR1 is DFQATT and CDR2 is SNEGSKA in the germline V gene (reference sequence). CDR3 size: 17 residues. J was trimmed by 5 bases and V by 5 bases; bases with no gene match: 14.

This clonotype was seen more than once but under ten times. Since a much larger clone is just one base distant, this may be a read error. The chain is built from TRBV20-1 and TRBJ2-7, with D perhaps TRBD1 (5 bases). The ends were cut back, 3 bases at V and 7 bases at J, with 19 bases in the middle. The germline V gene has CDR1 DFQATT and CDR2 SNEGSKA (reference sequence). The CDR3 sequence is 14 residues long. CDR3 sequence: CSASGARRTAEQYF. The CDR3 DNA is TGCAGTGCTAGTGGGGCCCGTCGGACGGCGGAGCAGTACTTC.

This clonotype showed up many times. The chain joins TRBV30 to TRBJ2-5; no clear D. Trimming took off 0 bases at V and 4 bases at J, with 12 bases between the two ends. This CDR3 has 14 amino acids. The germline V gene has CDR1 GTSNPN and CDR2 SVGIG (reference sequence). CDR3 in DNA: TGTGCCTGGAGTGTAATGGCAGCGAGAGAGACCCAGTACTTC. Its translation: CAWSVMAARETQYF.

On this clonotype: The CDR3 does not close with the conserved phenylalanine or tryptophan, likely indicating a read error. It is unclear where the CDR3 begins or ends on the DNA, so no DNA is shown, and the CDR3 is as TCRdb lists it. The rearrangement joins TRBV10-3 to TRBJ1-4. The CDR3 is 9 residues long, ends included. Per the germline V gene, CDR1 is ENHRY and CDR2 is SYGVKD. The CDR3 is CAISESGLA.

The chain uses TRBV15 and TRBJ2-3; 8 bases line up with TRBD2. Per germline, CDR1 LNHNV and CDR2 YYDKDF (reference sequence). The CDR3 sequence is 16 residues long. V dropped 0 bases and J dropped 5; count of bases not matched to a gene: 7. CDR3 amino acids: CATSRDRGAGEDTQYF. The CDR3 DNA sequence: TGTGCCACCAGCAGAGATCGGGGAGCGGGAGAAGATACGCAGTATTTT.

This chain joins TRBV12-3 or TRBV12-4 and TRBJ1-2, with 8 bases that match TRBD1. Trimming at V came to 0 bases and at J to 5 bases, leaving 5 bases not matched to a gene. The CDR3 loop spans 15 amino acids. In DNA form, the CDR3 reads TGTGCCAGCAGTTTAGCGGCGGGACAGGCATATGGCTACACCTTC. Protein product: CASSLAAGQAYGYTF.

This clonotype is a singleton in its sample. The chain couples TRBV7-3 to TRBJ2-3; possibly TRBD1 or TRBD2 for D (5 bases each). V gave up 5 bases and J gave up 1 base, with 13 bases separating them. Germline assignment: CDR1 SGHTA and CDR2 FQGTGA. The CDR3 consists of 15 residues. The CDR3 sequence: CASSHLRGRTDTQYF. CDR3 in DNA: TGTGCCAGCAGCCATCTACGGGGCCGCACAGATACGCAGTATTTT.